A selection of T cell receptor beta chains follows, all from one sample in a study of naive and memory T cell subsets. TCRdb re-called the UMI-ligation and nested PCR reads through MiXCR, storing one row per CDR3 protein. The profile shows 130,000 to 150,000 distinct CDR3 sequences, about 17% of them singletons. Sequenced: naive CD4+ T cells from blood. Source of these receptors: a human donor in good health. CDR3s include the opening cysteine and the closing phenylalanine or tryptophan. A D gene is named only where the DNA matches it firmly. For some rows the clone size is stated as once, few or many, or as a class when expanded; others skip it.

TRBJ2-1 | TRBV20-1 | many | TRBD2 | TGCAGTGCTAGACCCCGGACTAGCGGGAGGGCCAACGCCTACAATGAGCAGTTCTTC | CSARPRTSGRANAYNEQFF
TRBJ2-5 | TRBV5-1 | many | . | TGCGCCAGCAGCTTGGAGGCGGCACAAGAGACCCAGTACTTC | CASSLEAAQETQYF
TRBJ2-3 | TRBV28 | . | . | TGTGCCAGCAGTTTAGGGCTAGCATTTCGAAAGGATGATACGCAGTATTTT | CASSLGLAFRKDDTQYF
TRBJ2-5 | TRBV7-6 | . | TRBD2 | TGTGCCAGCAGCTCTAGCGGGGGGTGGGGGACCCAGTACTTC | CASSSSGGWGTQYF
TRBJ2-3 | TRBV11-3 | few | . | TGTGCCAGCAGCTCAGGGCCCTCCTCAGATACGCAGTATTTT | CASSSGPSSDTQYF
TRBJ2-1 | TRBV20-1 | many | . | TGCAGTGCTAGAGATCGCCGAAATCTATTGACTAGTAAAACAGAGCAGTTCTTC | CSARDRRNLLTSKTEQFF
TRBJ2-5 | TRBV24-1 | few | TRBD2 | TGTGCCACCAGTGAGGGAAGCGGGAGTGGGGAGACCCAGTACTTC | CATSEGSGSGETQYF
TRBJ2-7 | TRBV3-1 | many | . | TGTGCCAGCAGCTCTACGGCAGGGAAACGCAACGAGCAGTACTTC | CASSSTAGKRNEQYF
TRBJ2-2 | TRBV7-2 | . | . | TGTGCCAGCAGCTTTTATGGCGCAGCGAACACCGGGGAGCTGTTTTTT | CASSFYGAANTGELFF
TRBJ2-7 | TRBV28 | . | . | TGTGCCAGCAGTCCCCTCGGGCTAGCCTACGAGCAGTACTTC | CASSPLGLAYEQYF
TRBJ1-1 | TRBV2 | . | TRBD1 | TGTGCCAGCAGTAGGGACAGGTACACTGAAGCTTTCTTT | CASSRDRYTEAFF
TRBJ1-5 | TRBV6-1 | . | . | TGTGCCAGCAGTGATTCCAGCGTGCCCCAGCATTTT | CASSDSSVPQHF
TRBJ1-5 | TRBV20-1 | . | TRBD1 | TGCAGTGCCGCACGGGACAGGGTAAATCAGCCCCAGCATTTT | CSAARDRVNQPQHF
TRBJ1-1 | TRBV6-6 | . | . | TGTGCCAGCAGTTACGGTCAGGGGTGGAACACTGAAGCTTCCTTT | CASSYGQGWNTEASF
TRBJ2-7 | TRBV3-1 | . | TRBD2 | TGTGCCAGCAGCTCCCGAGCGGGAGTCAAAGAGCAGTACTTC | CASSSRAGVKEQYF
TRBJ2-5 | TRBV5-1 | . | . | TGCGCCAGCAGCATTGATAGGCAAGAGACCCAGTACTTC | CASSIDRQETQYF
TRBJ2-1 | TRBV9 | few | . | TGTGCCAGCAGCGTAGATGGGGTCAATGAGCAGTTCTTC | CASSVDGVNEQFF
TRBJ1-6 | TRBV11-2 | . | TRBD1 | TGTGCCAGCAGCTACGAGCCGGGACAGTCACTACTCCTTTATAATTCACCCCTCCACTTT | CASSYEPGQSLLLYNSPLHF